Presented here are 8 T cell receptor beta chains from one specimen sequenced in a study of type 1 and type 2 diabetes patients. Amplification started from genomic DNA. The TCR beta CDR3 region was amplified using 30 forward and 13 reverse primers. TCRdb re-derived calls from the multiplex PCR reads in MiXCR, one entry per CDR3 protein. This sample has under 300,000 distinct CDR3 sequences, with more than 40% found just once. Sequenced: peripheral blood mononuclear cells (PBMCs). The receptors stem from a man in his late teens or twenties with type 2 diabetes.

The chain recombines TRBV5-6 with TRBJ2-7, with 7 bases that match TRBD2. The V segment lost 1 base and the J segment 7 bases; nucleotides outside the gene matches: 8. This CDR3 is built from 14 residues. The V gene's germline CDR1 is SGHDT and CDR2 YYEEEE. The CDR3 sequence: CASSLSLGEGEQYF. The CDR3 coding sequence is TGTGCCAGCAGCTTGTCGTTGGGGGAGGGGGAGCAGTACTTC.

The V call is TRBV19, the J call TRBJ2-2, with a weak D call TRBD2 (6 bases). The CDR3 spans 17 residues. V dropped 3 bases and J dropped 4 bases, with 18 bases sitting between them. Germline assignment: CDR1 LNHDA and CDR2 SQIVND (reference sequence). CDR3 nucleotide sequence: TGTGCCAGTAGTATTGGAGGCCCTAGCGTCAGCACCGGGGAGCTGTTTTTT. Its protein product is CASSIGGPSVSTGELFF.

This clonotype was counted between two and nine times. This chain links TRBV19 with TRBJ2-5, with a possible D match to TRBD2 (5 bases). The ends were cut back, 1 base at V and 2 bases at J, with 8 bases in the middle. The CDR3 extends over 14 amino acids. Germline V gene sequence: CDR1 LNHDA, CDR2 SQIVND (reference sequence). The CDR3 is CASSIAGGQETQYF. The CDR3 bases are TGTGCCAGTAGTATAGCGGGCGGGCAAGAGACCCAGTACTTC.

This chain joins TRBV6-5 and TRBJ1-5; D is undetermined. Trimming cost V 5 bases and J 14 bases, with 13 bases left between them. CDR1 is MNHEY, CDR2 SVGAGI, per germline. This CDR3 spans 11 amino acids. CDR3 in DNA: TGTGCCAGCAGTGAACCGGGCTCTAAGCATTTT. Protein product: CASSEPGSKHF.

This clonotype showed up just a few times. The V call is TRBV15, the J call TRBJ1-1; D may be TRBD1 (5 bases). The CDR3 sequence is 14 residues long. Looked up from germline, CDR1 is LNHNV and CDR2 is YYDKDF (reference sequence). Deletions cut 3 bases from V and 5 bases from J, with 13 bases between. The CDR3 DNA reads as TGTGCCACCAGCAGCCTCGGGGGGGTTACTGAAGCTTTCTTT. Protein product: CATSSLGGVTEAFF. The full variable domain, its missing parts supplied by reference TRBV15 and TRBJ1-1, is DAMVIQNPRYQVTQFGKPVTLSCSQTLNHNVMYWYQQKSSQAPKLLFHYYDKDFNNEADTPDNFQSRRPNTSFCFLDIRSPGLGDTAMYLCATSSLGGVTEAFFGQGTRLTVV.

The chain combines TRBV28 with TRBJ1-2, with D perhaps TRBD1 (5 bases). The CDR3 contains 16 residues. Germline CDR1 reads MDHEN; CDR2 reads SYDVKM. Trimming pared 3 bases from V and 8 bases from J, leaving 22 bases between. The CDR3 region is CASSLESEGRGQGYTF. For the CDR3, the DNA is TGTGCCAGCAGTTTGGAGTCGGAGGGAAGGGGCCAGGGCTACACCTTC.

This clonotype was observed once. J is TRBJ1-1 and V is TRBV20-1; D remains unclear. CDR1 DFQATT and CDR2 SNEGSKA come from the germline V gene (reference sequence). The V gene lost 3 bases and the J gene lost 0 bases, with 14 bases spanning the gap. The CDR3 contains 15 residues. Written as DNA, the CDR3 is TGCAGTGCTAGCGGGTCGTTTCGGTTGAACACTGAAGCTTTCTTT. This encodes CSASGSFRLNTEAFF.

This chain joins TRBV9 and TRBJ2-5; TRBD2 matches at 15 bases. The CDR3 sequence is 16 residues long. Germline trimming cut 5 bases from V and 4 bases from J; bases unmatched to any gene: 6. Germline V gene data show CDR1 as SGDLS and CDR2 as YYNGEE. CDR3 residues: CASSEAGLAGGETQYF. CDR3 nucleotides: TGTGCCAGCAGTGAAGCGGGACTAGCGGGGGGAGAGACCCAGTACTTC.